This T cell receptor beta chain was profiled in a study of cytomegalovirus exposure and HLA in healthy donors. PCR employed 60 Vbeta and 13 Jbeta primers. In the original analysis: Later, an analysis found approximately 80 million unique TCR beta chains, and approximately 10 million of these were shared. Profiled with immunoSEQ multiplex PCR; TCRdb holds only in-frame clones, not every one. Clone size and V and J calls were adopted from that table, with D and trimming inferred from the DNA. The sample includes approximately 200,000 clones, approximately 80% seen only once; the top ten take about 1.4%. This CDR3 is built from 14 residues. V lost 2 bases to trimming and J lost 1 base, with 8 bases between them. Germline-derived CDR1 and CDR2 are SGHVS and FQNEAQ. This clone showed up just a few times.

This sequence originates from a girl aged 10-17 years in good health and CMV-seronegative. The sample comprised PBMCs. The chain uses TRBV7-8 and TRBJ1-1; possible D gene TRBD1, 5 bases. This CDR3 is CASSLTQGNTEAFF. The CDR3, as DNA: TGTGCCAGCAGCTTAACGCAGGGGAACACTGAAGCTTTCTTT.